The entry that follows covers one T cell receptor beta chain sequence. Antigen: not known. TCRdb called the 5' RACE reads again in MiXCR, with one record for every CDR3 protein. This sample has 220,000 or so distinct CDR3 sequences, with around 7% found just once. Germline values: CDR1 SEHNR, CDR2 FQNEAQ (reference sequence). This CDR3 contains 16 residues. Trimming removed 5 bases from V and 5 bases from J; junction bases left unmatched: 10. The source of the sample is a study of identical twins. Study conclusions and caveats: For cord blood, abundant beta clonotypes had fewer insertions, unlike memory repertoires, which showed none.

The data also belong to a second study, concerning yellow fever vaccine responses in identical twins.

Sequencing used memory (CD45RO+) T cells sorted from blood. This receptor was taken from a woman under 30 in good health. V gene TRBV7-9 combines with J gene TRBJ2-3; 10 bases are a match to TRBD1. This CDR3 is CASSPLGDRGQDTQYF. The CDR3 bases are TGTGCCAGCAGCCCCTTAGGAGACAGGGGGCAAGATACGCAGTATTTT.